A selection of T cell receptor beta chains follows, all from one sample in a study of T cell changes during pregnancy in multiple sclerosis. TCRdb's copy holds only in-frame clones and misses some; the assay was immunoSEQ multiplex PCR. The data contain 40,000 to 50,000 clones, about 90% of them seen just once; the ten biggest clones take up roughly 2%. Sequencing was performed on CD4+ T cells from peripheral blood mononuclear cells, taken after pregnancy. The source of these receptors is a female donor in good health, enrolled as a control in a pregnancy study. The CDR3 runs from the conserved cysteine through the conserved F or W. D genes are given only for firm matches. Clone size is shown for a subset of rows, as once, few, many or a class of expanded clone.

v_call	j_call	clone_size	d_call	cdr3_nt	cdr3_aa
TRBV19	TRBJ2-2	.	.	TGTGCCAGTAGTATCGAGGCAAGCACCGGGGAGCTGTTTTTT	CASSIEASTGELFF
TRBV7-9	TRBJ1-4	once	.	TGTGCCAGCAGCCAGGGACTGGGAGAAAAACTGTTTTTT	CASSQGLGEKLFF
TRBV5-1	TRBJ2-5	once	.	TGCGCCAGCAGCCCGGGACTCGAAGAGACCCAGTACTTC	CASSPGLEETQYF
TRBV15	TRBJ2-3	.	TRBD1	TGTGCCACCAGCAGGGCCGGGACAGGGAACCCCACAGATACGCAGTATTTT	CATSRAGTGNPTDTQYF
TRBV28	TRBJ2-1	.	.	TGTGCCAGCGAAAAGGTCAGAGGCCTCAATGAGCAGTTCTTC	CASEKVRGLNEQFF
TRBV25-1	TRBJ2-2	.	TRBD2	TGTGCCAGCAGCGGCCGGGGGGGCTTAGGGACCGGGGAGCTGTTTTTT	CASSGRGGLGTGELFF
TRBV7-9	TRBJ2-5	.	TRBD1	TGTGCCAGCAGCTTAGCGCCCAGGGGGCGAGAGACCCAGTACTTC	CASSLAPRGRETQYF
TRBV6-6	TRBJ1-1	.	.	TGTGCCAGCAGAAGACAGTCCGCGGTTCTCTTT	CASRRQSAVLF
TRBV2	TRBJ1-1	.	.	TGTGCCAGCAGTGACCTAGAAGCTTTCTTT	CASSDLEAFF
TRBV7-7	TRBJ2-3	.	.	TGTGCTAGCAGCTTAGCCGGGGGTATAACAGATACGCAGTATTTT	CASSLAGGITDTQYF
TRBV5-1	TRBJ1-5	.	TRBD1	TGCGCCAGCAGCACCCGACAGGGACTCGTAGTAGATCAGCCCCAGCATTTT	CASSTRQGLVVDQPQHF
TRBV27	TRBJ1-1	.	TRBD1	TGTGCCAGCAGTCGAATCGACAGGGGAGGCACTGAAGCTTTCTTT	CASSRIDRGGTEAFF
TRBV7-2	TRBJ2-1	.	.	TGTGCCAGCAGCGGCCGGGGGACAGCTAACAATGAGCAGTTCTTC	CASSGRGTANNEQFF
TRBV6-4	TRBJ2-2	.	.	TGTGCCAGCAGTGACTCAATTACAGGCGGGGAGCTGTTTTTT	CASSDSITGGELFF
TRBV21-1	TRBJ1-3	.	.	TGTGCCAGCAGCAAAGAAGGCAGGGGAGTTTCTGGAAACACCATATATTTT	CASSKEGRGVSGNTIYF
TRBV19	TRBJ1-3	.	.	TGTGCCAGTAGCCAGGGTCCCGGGTCTGGAAACACCATATATTTT	CASSQGPGSGNTIYF
TRBV18	TRBJ1-2	.	TRBD1	TGTGCCAGCTCACCACAGGGACAGAGTAACTATGGCTACACCTTC	CASSPQGQSNYGYTF
TRBV18	TRBJ1-4	once	.	TGTGCCAGCTCACCAGCGGGGACTAATGAAAAACTGTTTTTT	CASSPAGTNEKLFF
TRBV18	TRBJ1-1	.	.	TGTGCCAGCTCACAAGTGAGCTCGGCGGAGACTGAAGCTTTCTTT	CASSQVSSAETEAFF